Sequencing of this T cell receptor (beta chain) was carried out in a study of T cell repertoires in breast cancer listed by TCRdb under 2016. Turning to the overall study: Tumors, lymph nodes and peripheral blood lymphocytes from breast cancer patients, as well as peripheral blood from healthy control donors, were profiled. ER+/PR+ status was present in the majority of the approximately 20 patient tumors that were analyzed for shared TCRs. Controls included nine healthy donors of an age range similar to the patients. On average, sequencing produced about 500,000 sequences per sample and about 10 reads per input cell. Because breast cancer has a low mutational burden and rarely has common mutations, the study reasoned that TCRs shared between breast cancer patients would target shared antigens. Tumors and tumor-involved lymph nodes were minced and digested with Liberase and DNase, then filtered through 70-um and 40-um filters. Tumor-free lymph nodes were processed without enzymatic digestion, and blood samples were separated by Ficoll.

Concerning this clonotype: Its antigen target is currently unknown. Per-base quality was not reported, and no clone a single base away is much larger than it.

Counted from cysteine to phenylalanine, this CDR3 has 14 amino acids. The entry retains the CDR3 DNA only, 42 bases that are in frame from base 1. A distance of 15 bases separates the germline ends of V and J, which lose 5 bases and 4 bases respectively. Libraries were constructed by emulsion pairing. Unpaired genes were suppressed by a second nested PCR with blocking oligos, after which a third nested PCR added Illumina adaptors and barcodes. Each master mix for emulsion RT-PCR held about 5,000-250,000 T cells along with C-region, Stepout and V-region primers. The Micellula Emulsion and Purification Kit was used to make the emulsions, and Qiagen OneStep RT-PCR reagents were used for RT-PCR. The pooled libraries were sequenced on an Illumina MiSeq using paired-end 2 x 250 reads. In the original analysis: Read pairs were joined in Galaxy and clipped at the engineered overlap into separate alpha and beta files; unclipped reads were discarded. To assign alpha-beta pairs, the researchers used CompleteTCR, a MiTCR-based pipeline that relies on an R script to link chains sharing read cluster identifiers. TCR sequences seen only once, which were about 1-3.3%, were removed as potential sequencing errors. The public reads were run again by TCRdb, first through fastp at Q25 and then through MiXCR, and only productive beta chains were kept. One record per CDR3 amino acid sequence lists the most common genes and DNA. TCRdb's processing, not the study's, gives the V and J calls here. This sample holds roughly 39,000 distinct CDR3 sequences; about 41% were observed only once. The ten largest clones represent approximately 57% of the sample.

Paired alpha-beta TCRs of CD8+ T cells were analyzed using an expanded emulsion RT-PCR method with primers for all TCR V genes. Before emulsion RT-PCR, CD8+ T cells were isolated using a CD8 positive selection kit and then incubated overnight in 8.5 to 10 IU/mL IL-2. What the research found in general, with its limitations: Discarding singleton TCRs and sampling only part of each tumor may have missed genuine antitumor clones. Shared TCRs were encoded by various nucleotide sequences, which suggests selection and expansion based on antigen. Shared TCRs showed TRBV7 predominance, possibly reflecting tumor recognition or mispriming bias from eight TRBV7 primers. Emulsion RT-PCR was considered qualitative rather than quantitative, since transcript abundance and primer differences skewed clone recovery. Possible tumor specificity was suggested for 20 or so TCR pairs that were shared across seven or more patient tumors yet rarely found in control blood. Compared with tumor-free nodes, tumor-involved sentinel lymph nodes shared about fourfold more TCRs with matched tumor repertoires (roughly 7.3% versus 1.9%).

The sequencing input was CD8+ T cells. The chain links TRBV12-3 or TRBV12-4 with TRBJ2-7, with no confident D gene call. The sequence was collected from a pool of human donors with breast cancer or a healthy control (not recorded which). DNA sequence: TGTGCCAGCAGTGCCGACCGGACCCTATACGAGCAGTACTTC. This gives the protein CASSADRTLYEQYF.